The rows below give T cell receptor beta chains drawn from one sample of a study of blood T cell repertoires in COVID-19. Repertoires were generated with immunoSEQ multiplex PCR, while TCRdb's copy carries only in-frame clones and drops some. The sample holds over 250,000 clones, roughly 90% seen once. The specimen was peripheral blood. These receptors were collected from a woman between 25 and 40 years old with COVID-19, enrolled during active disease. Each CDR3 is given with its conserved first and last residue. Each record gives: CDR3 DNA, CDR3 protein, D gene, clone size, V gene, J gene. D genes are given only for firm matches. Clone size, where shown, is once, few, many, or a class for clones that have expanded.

DNA: TGCGCCAGCAGCCGGGACTTTGAGGCAGATACGCAGTATTTT
CDR3: CASSRDFEADTQYF
D: NA
size: NA
V: TRBV4-1
J: TRBJ2-3

DNA: TGTGCCAGCAGCGTAAAGGGCAGGGAGGGTGAAAAACTGTTTTTT
CDR3: CASSVKGREGEKLFF
D: NA
size: NA
V: TRBV9
J: TRBJ1-4

DNA: TGTGCCAGCAGTCCTATTGGGGGGATAACTAACTATGGCTACACCTTC
CDR3: CASSPIGGITNYGYTF
D: NA
size: NA
V: TRBV27
J: TRBJ1-2

DNA: TGCGCCAGCAGTCGAGAGGGCGGTCAGCCCCAGCATTTT
CDR3: CASSREGGQPQHF
D: NA
size: NA
V: TRBV5-1
J: TRBJ1-5

DNA: TGTGCCAGCAGTTTATCGATAGATCTAACTAACTATGGCTACACCTTC
CDR3: CASSLSIDLTNYGYTF
D: NA
size: NA
V: TRBV27
J: TRBJ1-2

DNA: TGTGCCAGCAGAACAACAGGGGGCAGTAACTATGGCTACACCTTC
CDR3: CASRTTGGSNYGYTF
D: TRBD1
size: NA
V: TRBV28
J: TRBJ1-2

DNA: TGTGCCAGCAGTTCCGGGACAGGCAAAAATTCACCCCTCCACTTT
CDR3: CASSSGTGKNSPLHF
D: TRBD1
size: once
V: TRBV5-4
J: TRBJ1-6

DNA: TGTGCCAGTAGTATTTTTGGACAGGGATCGGACCAGCCCCAGCATTTT
CDR3: CASSIFGQGSDQPQHF
D: TRBD1
size: NA
V: TRBV19
J: TRBJ1-5

DNA: TGTGCCAGCAGCTCCGGGACAAACGGAGCCGACTATGGCTACACCTTC
CDR3: CASSSGTNGADYGYTF
D: NA
size: NA
V: TRBV5-4
J: TRBJ1-2

DNA: TGTGCCAGCACCTTTGGAGGGGAGGGAGGTGGCTACACCTTC
CDR3: CASTFGGEGGGYTF
D: NA
size: NA
V: TRBV11-2
J: TRBJ1-2

DNA: TGTGCCATCAGTGATATGGGGGCTGCTACTGGAAACACCATATATTTT
CDR3: CAISDMGAATGNTIYF
D: NA
size: NA
V: TRBV10-3
J: TRBJ1-3

DNA: TGCGCCAGCAGTGACGGCAGGCCCCTAACCTCCTCCTACGAGCAGTACTTC
CDR3: CASSDGRPLTSSYEQYF
D: NA
size: NA
V: TRBV10-2
J: TRBJ2-7

DNA: TGTGCCAGCAGCTTGCCTGGGACAGGGCACAATGAGCAGTTCTTC
CDR3: CASSLPGTGHNEQFF
D: TRBD1
size: NA
V: TRBV5-8
J: TRBJ2-1

DNA: TGTGCCAGCAGGATGACAGGGTGGAATCAGCCCCAGCATTTT
CDR3: CASRMTGWNQPQHF
D: TRBD1
size: once
V: TRBV6-5
J: TRBJ1-5

DNA: TGTGCCAGCAGTGAAGTGGTGGGGAAGGGAGACATTCAGTACTTC
CDR3: CASSEVVGKGDIQYF
D: NA
size: NA
V: TRBV6-1
J: TRBJ2-4

DNA: TGTGCCAGCAGTTTATTCCCAGGGATGAACACTGAAGCTTTCTTT
CDR3: CASSLFPGMNTEAFF
D: NA
size: NA
V: TRBV27
J: TRBJ1-1

DNA: TGTGCCAGCAGCCAAGCAGTGTATGGCTACACCTTC
CDR3: CASSQAVYGYTF
D: NA
size: NA
V: TRBV14
J: TRBJ1-2

DNA: TGTGCCAGCAGCTTGGCTGCGGGGCTCCAGACTGGGGAGCAGTTCTTC
CDR3: CASSLAAGLQTGEQFF
D: NA
size: NA
V: TRBV5-4
J: TRBJ2-1

DNA: TGTGCCAGTAGTATGTGGCAGGGGAAAAGCAATCAGCCCCAGCATTTT
CDR3: CASSMWQGKSNQPQHF
D: NA
size: NA
V: TRBV19
J: TRBJ1-5

DNA: TGTGCCAGCAGTTTATCTGGAGAATACGAGCAGTACTTC
CDR3: CASSLSGEYEQYF
D: NA
size: few
V: TRBV27
J: TRBJ2-7

DNA: TGTGCCAGCAGCCTCGGAGGGAGGGATACGCAGTATTTT
CDR3: CASSLGGRDTQYF
D: NA
size: NA
V: TRBV12-3/TRBV12-4
J: TRBJ2-3

DNA: TGTGCCAGCTCACAAAGACAGGCGATGAACACTGAAGCTTTCTTT
CDR3: CASSQRQAMNTEAFF
D: NA
size: NA
V: TRBV18
J: TRBJ1-1

DNA: TGTGCCAGCAGCCAAGATCGAGCGGGAATATTCTACGAGCAGTACTTC
CDR3: CASSQDRAGIFYEQYF
D: TRBD2
size: NA
V: TRBV3-1/TRBV3-2
J: TRBJ2-7

DNA: TGTGCCAGCAGCCAGGGGGGGAGAGCCTACGAGCAGTACTTC
CDR3: CASSQGGRAYEQYF
D: TRBD2
size: NA
V: TRBV14
J: TRBJ2-7

DNA: TGCGCCAGCAGTGATCGTCTTTCGGGCAATCAGCCCCAGCATTTT
CDR3: CASSDRLSGNQPQHF
D: NA
size: once
V: TRBV10-2
J: TRBJ1-5

DNA: TGTGCCAGCAGCGTAGACCAGGACTATGGCTACACCTTC
CDR3: CASSVDQDYGYTF
D: NA
size: NA
V: TRBV9
J: TRBJ1-2

DNA: TGTGCCAGCAGTTTGACAGGGGGTTCGTTACGAGAAGGCTACACCTTC
CDR3: CASSLTGGSLREGYTF
D: TRBD1
size: NA
V: TRBV27
J: TRBJ1-2